Listed below are T cell receptor beta chains from one sample, sequenced in a study of a mutant IDH1 vaccine in newly diagnosed glioma. Their cognate antigens are unknown. Clones were sequenced by immunoSEQ multiplex PCR, and TCRdb holds only the in-frame ones, with some missing. The table lists 50,000 to 75,000 clones, roughly 74% of them singletons. This material consisted of PBMCs, taken from a glioma patient whose treatment included an IDH1 peptide vaccine. The receptor set was obtained from a man in his fifties with glioma. Each CDR3 is given with its conserved first and last residue. D genes are given only for firm matches. The size of a clone is reported for some rows only, either as once, few or many, or as a class for expanded clones.

D: TRBD1; size: NA; J: TRBJ1-1; V: TRBV10-3; DNA: TGTGCCAGTACGGGACAGGCGAACACTGAAGCTTTTTTT; CDR3: CASTGQANTEAFF
D: TRBD1; size: once; J: TRBJ2-1; V: TRBV10-3; DNA: TGTGCCATCGGGACAGTCGAGAATGAGCAGTTCTTC; CDR3: CAIGTVENEQFF
D: TRBD1; size: NA; J: TRBJ1-1; V: TRBV4-2; DNA: TGTGCCAGCAGCCATCGAGAGGGGGGACAGATGAACACTGAAGCTTTCTTT; CDR3: CASSHREGGQMNTEAFF
D: NA; size: NA; J: TRBJ1-2; V: TRBV19; DNA: TGTGCCAGTAAAGAGGGACCGAACTATGGCTACACCTTC; CDR3: CASKEGPNYGYTF
D: NA; size: NA; J: TRBJ2-1; V: TRBV5-6; DNA: TGTGCCAGCAGCCCCCAGGGGAGCTCCTACAATGAGCAGTTCTTC; CDR3: CASSPQGSSYNEQFF
D: NA; size: NA; J: TRBJ1-1; V: TRBV27; DNA: TGTGCCAGCAGTTTTACGGTCAACACTGAAGCTTTCTTT; CDR3: CASSFTVNTEAFF
D: TRBD1; size: NA; J: TRBJ2-5; V: TRBV6-6; DNA: TGTGCCAGCAGTGACAGGGCGCCCCAAGAGACCCAGTACTTC; CDR3: CASSDRAPQETQYF
D: TRBD1; size: NA; J: TRBJ1-1; V: TRBV6-5; DNA: TGTGCCAGCAGTTACGTTGGGACAGGGAAGGACACTGAAGCTTTCTTT; CDR3: CASSYVGTGKDTEAFF
D: NA; size: NA; J: TRBJ1-3; V: TRBV4-1; DNA: TGCGCCAGCAGCCAATATCTAGGGAATCCGTCTGGAAACACCATATATTTT; CDR3: CASSQYLGNPSGNTIYF
D: NA; size: NA; J: TRBJ1-4; V: TRBV18; DNA: TGTGCCAGCTCACCGAGGGCAACTAATGAAAAACTGTTTTTT; CDR3: CASSPRATNEKLFF
D: NA; size: NA; J: TRBJ2-1; V: TRBV20-1; DNA: TGCAGTGCCAAATACAATGAGCAGTTCTTC; CDR3: CSAKYNEQFF
D: NA; size: NA; J: TRBJ1-3; V: TRBV7-9; DNA: TGTGCCAGCAGCTCCAGCTCCGTCCTCTCTGGAAACACCATATATTTT; CDR3: CASSSSSVLSGNTIYF
D: NA; size: NA; J: TRBJ2-1; V: TRBV14; DNA: TGTGCCAGCAGCCAAGACCCTGCCAGGCAGTTCTTC; CDR3: CASSQDPARQFF
D: NA; size: NA; J: TRBJ1-3; V: TRBV4-1; DNA: TGCGCCAGCAGCCCGGACACCTCTGGAAACACCATATATTTT; CDR3: CASSPDTSGNTIYF
D: TRBD2; size: few; J: TRBJ2-7; V: TRBV18; DNA: TGTGCCAGCTCACCAGCGATTGCTAGCGGTGCCTACGAGCAGTACTTC; CDR3: CASSPAIASGAYEQYF
D: TRBD1; size: NA; J: TRBJ1-1; V: TRBV7-9; DNA: TGTGCCAGCAGCTTAGCCCTACAGGGGAGGACTGAAGCTTTCTTT; CDR3: CASSLALQGRTEAFF
D: TRBD2; size: NA; J: TRBJ2-1; V: TRBV5-1; DNA: TGCGCCAGCAGCCGCCCACTAGCGGGGGGGCTTAATGAGCAGTTCTTC; CDR3: CASSRPLAGGLNEQFF
D: NA; size: NA; J: TRBJ2-1; V: TRBV7-9; DNA: TGTGCCAGCAGTCCTAAGGACCGTTTCGGGGAGCAGTTCTTC; CDR3: CASSPKDRFGEQFF
D: NA; size: few; J: TRBJ2-1; V: TRBV7-2; DNA: TGTGCCAGCAGTTCTTTTCGGGACACCTCAATGGGGCAGTTCTTC; CDR3: CASSSFRDTSMGQFF
D: TRBD2; size: NA; J: TRBJ2-7; V: TRBV5-1; DNA: TGCGCCAGCAGCGGTCTAGCGGGGGGCCTGGAGGAGCAGTACTTC; CDR3: CASSGLAGGLEEQYF
D: NA; size: NA; J: TRBJ2-3; V: TRBV7-2; DNA: TGTGCCAGCAGTCGAGCGGGGAGGGGGGATACGCAGTATTTT; CDR3: CASSRAGRGDTQYF
D: NA; size: once; J: TRBJ2-7; V: TRBV7-9; DNA: TGTGCCAGCAGTCCATTATCTAACGAGCAGTACTTC; CDR3: CASSPLSNEQYF
D: TRBD1; size: NA; J: TRBJ2-1; V: TRBV6-6; DNA: TGTGCCAGCAGTCCTCGACAGGGGGCAAATGAGCAGTTCTTC; CDR3: CASSPRQGANEQFF
D: NA; size: NA; J: TRBJ2-1; V: TRBV6-1; DNA: TGTGCCAGCAGTGAAGGAAGTCAGAAAGTACTCTCCTACAATGAGCAGTTCTTC; CDR3: CASSEGSQKVLSYNEQFF
D: TRBD1; size: NA; J: TRBJ2-7; V: TRBV2; DNA: TGTGCCAGCAGTGAATCCGAGGCAGGGGGCGAGCAGTACTTC; CDR3: CASSESEAGGEQYF
D: NA; size: few; J: TRBJ1-1; V: TRBV2; DNA: TGTGCCAGCAGTGAGGTCGGATGGGGTCGGGGCGCTGAAGCTTTCTTT; CDR3: CASSEVGWGRGAEAFF
D: NA; size: NA; J: TRBJ1-2; V: TRBV5-1; DNA: TGCGCCAGCAGCTTGGGGGGGGAATATGGCTACACCTTC; CDR3: CASSLGGEYGYTF
D: NA; size: few; J: TRBJ1-5; V: TRBV4-1; DNA: TGCGCCAGCACCGTTGGGGGTTATCAGCCCCAGCATTTT; CDR3: CASTVGGYQPQHF
D: NA; size: NA; J: TRBJ2-3; V: TRBV4-1; DNA: TGCGCCAGCAGCCAAGAGGGTGGCACAGATACGCAGTATTTT; CDR3: CASSQEGGTDTQYF
D: NA; size: once; J: TRBJ2-7; V: TRBV19; DNA: TGTGCCAGTAGTATTTCGAGGGTTTACGAGCAGTACTTC; CDR3: CASSISRVYEQYF
D: NA; size: few; J: TRBJ1-1; V: TRBV6-5; DNA: TGTGCCAGCCTGGAGACAGCGGAGGCCGCGAAGGCTTTCTTT; CDR3: CASLETAEAAKAFF
D: NA; size: NA; J: TRBJ1-3; V: TRBV4-1; DNA: TGCGCCAGCAGATCAGTCCGGGGGGAAAGAAACACCATATATTTT; CDR3: CASRSVRGERNTIYF
D: NA; size: NA; J: TRBJ1-2; V: TRBV19; DNA: TGTGCCAGTAGTATAGAACGGTGGGTCGGAGATGGCTACACCTTC; CDR3: CASSIERWVGDGYTF
D: TRBD1; size: NA; J: TRBJ1-3; V: TRBV30; DNA: TGTGCCTGGACCGCTCGCCGGGACAGCCTTGGAAACACCATATATTTT; CDR3: CAWTARRDSLGNTIYF
D: NA; size: NA; J: TRBJ2-1; V: TRBV7-2; DNA: TGTGCCAGCAGTATTACGGCGGAGCAGTTCTTC; CDR3: CASSITAEQFF
D: NA; size: few; J: TRBJ1-1; V: TRBV19; DNA: TGTGCCAGTAGAGAGACGGACACTGAAGCTTTCTTT; CDR3: CASRETDTEAFF
D: NA; size: once; J: TRBJ1-1; V: TRBV20-1; DNA: TGCAGTGCTAGGCGGAACACTGAAGCTTTCTTT; CDR3: CSARRNTEAFF
D: NA; size: NA; J: TRBJ1-1; V: TRBV7-8; DNA: TGTGCCAGCAGCCCCGGACAGACGTCTGAAGCTTTCTTT; CDR3: CASSPGQTSEAFF
D: TRBD2; size: NA; J: TRBJ2-7; V: TRBV13; DNA: TGTGCCAGCAGCCGGGGGGGGGCCGAGGAGCAGTACTTC; CDR3: CASSRGGAEEQYF
D: TRBD2; size: NA; J: TRBJ2-7; V: TRBV5-4; DNA: TGTGCCAGCAGCTTGGGATCGGGGGGGACTTTTGGAGAGCAGTACTTC; CDR3: CASSLGSGGTFGEQYF
D: TRBD1; size: NA; J: TRBJ2-7; V: TRBV7-9; DNA: TGTGCCAGCAGCTCGAGGGACAGGGGGCAGTACGAGCAGTACTTC; CDR3: CASSSRDRGQYEQYF
D: NA; size: NA; J: TRBJ2-1; V: TRBV27; DNA: TGTGCCAGCAGTCCCCGGGACAACCGCGTCAATGAGCAGTTCTTC; CDR3: CASSPRDNRVNEQFF
D: NA; size: NA; J: TRBJ1-4; V: TRBV4-1; DNA: TGCGCCAGCAGCCAAGATCCGGGCGTTAATGAAAAACTGTTTTTT; CDR3: CASSQDPGVNEKLFF
D: TRBD1; size: NA; J: TRBJ1-6; V: TRBV10-3; DNA: TGTGCCATCAGTGAAGGACAGGGCGGTTCACCCCTCCACTTT; CDR3: CAISEGQGGSPLHF
D: NA; size: NA; J: TRBJ2-1; V: TRBV5-1; DNA: TGCGCCAGCAGCCCCTACCAGGACGGTTACAATGAGCAGTTCTTC; CDR3: CASSPYQDGYNEQFF
D: NA; size: NA; J: TRBJ2-2; V: TRBV5-1; DNA: TGCGCCAGCACCCCGGGGGGATTCAGGGGGCTCGGCACCGGGGAGCTGTTTTTT; CDR3: CASTPGGFRGLGTGELFF
D: TRBD2; size: NA; J: TRBJ2-1; V: TRBV5-1; DNA: TGCGCCAGCAGCTTGATGTCTAGCGGGGGCAACAATGAGCAGTTCTTC; CDR3: CASSLMSSGGNNEQFF
D: NA; size: NA; J: TRBJ1-1; V: TRBV6-5; DNA: TGTGCCAGCAGTTACTTAGGGGCTACAGAAGCTTTCTTT; CDR3: CASSYLGATEAFF
D: NA; size: NA; J: TRBJ2-7; V: TRBV2; DNA: TGTGCCAGCAGTCTACAACCGGGACCCCTCGGGGAGCAGTACTTC; CDR3: CASSLQPGPLGEQYF
D: NA; size: NA; J: TRBJ2-2; V: TRBV19; DNA: TGTGCCAGTAAGTTCAGGTCCTCGAGGACCGGGGAGCTGTTTTTT; CDR3: CASKFRSSRTGELFF
D: NA; size: many; J: TRBJ2-3; V: TRBV5-4; DNA: TGTGCCAGCAGCTTGGAGGCGGTCACAGATACGCAGTATTTT; CDR3: CASSLEAVTDTQYF
D: NA; size: NA; J: TRBJ1-6; V: TRBV6-1; DNA: TGTGCCAGCAGTGACCGACAGCTCTATAATTCACCCCTCCACTTT; CDR3: CASSDRQLYNSPLHF